One sample yielded the 10 T cell receptor beta chains listed below, sequenced in a study of T cell responses to AZD1222 COVID-19 vaccine. Produced via immunoSEQ multiplex PCR; TCRdb's table is partial and in-frame only. In the table there are tens of thousands of clones, around 82% of which are singletons. The sample here was peripheral blood, taken 28 days after the second AZD1222 dose. The receptors were sampled from an adult who received the AZD1222 COVID-19 vaccine.

The chain has TRBV7-9 and TRBJ2-3; TRBD1 matches 8 bases. Germline lookup yields CDR1 SEHNR and CDR2 FQNEAQ (reference sequence). CDR3 length: 18 amino acids. V was pared by 2 bases and J by 2 bases, with 12 bases of the junction left unmatched. CDR3 amino acids: CASSLLGVGQAITDTQYF. CDR3 DNA: TGTGCCAGCAGCTTATTGGGAGTGGGACAGGCCATCACAGATACGCAGTATTTT.

The CDR3 spells CASSLVGQGSGELFF. Here the CDR3 DNA reads TGTGCCAGCAGCTTGGTGGGACAGGGGTCCGGGGAGCTGTTTTTT. This sequence joins TRBV5-6 and TRBJ2-2; 10 nucleotides match TRBD1. V lost 0 bases, J lost 6 bases, and 2 bases stayed unmatched. From germline, CDR1 is SGHDT and CDR2 YYEEEE. This CDR3 region has 15 residues.

This sequence joins TRBV15 and TRBJ2-1; D is unclear. Trimming took 4 bases from V and 6 from J, leaving 16 bases between them. This CDR3 comprises 15 residues. Germline V gene data show CDR1 as LNHNV and CDR2 as YYDKDF (reference sequence). The CDR3 spells CATSTVAETLNEQFF. DNA of the CDR3: TGTGCCACCAGCACTGTAGCAGAAACTCTCAATGAGCAGTTCTTC.

The J gene is TRBJ2-1, the V gene TRBV28, with D perhaps TRBD1 or TRBD2 (9 bases each). The CDR3 is made up of 15 amino acids. The ends were cut back, 10 bases at V and 4 bases at J, with 20 bases in the middle. Germline CDR1 MDHEN, CDR2 SYDVKM. The CDR3 DNA sequence: TGTGCCACCACAGGGGGCGGGAGGGGGTACAATGAGCAGTTCTTC. Amino acids: CATTGGGRGYNEQFF.

V usage is TRBV4-2 and J usage is TRBJ2-1; D is ambiguous. The CDR3 runs to 14 residues. From germline, CDR1 is LGHNA and CDR2 YNFKEQ. V was trimmed by 2 bases and J by 3 bases, leaving 8 bases between them. This CDR3 is CASSQRGIYNEQFF. CDR3 DNA sequence: TGTGCCAGCAGCCAACGAGGTATCTACAATGAGCAGTTCTTC.

This clone came up a few times. The chain recombines TRBV28 with TRBJ1-5, with TRBD1 identical over 8 bases. This CDR3 comprises 17 residues. Unmatched junction bases numbered 12, after V lost 5 bases and J lost 3 bases. Germline values: CDR1 MDHEN, CDR2 SYDVKM. The CDR3 sequence: CASSRDRWGVDNQPQHF. In nucleotides, the CDR3 is TGTGCCAGCAGTCGGGACAGGTGGGGGGTTGACAATCAGCCCCAGCATTTT.

The chain combines TRBV9 with TRBJ1-1; D gene ambiguous. Trimming pared 4 bases from V and 1 base from J, leaving 11 bases between. The CDR3 contains 14 residues. In germline, CDR1 is SGDLS, CDR2 YYNGEE. CDR3 DNA sequence: TGTGCCAGCAGCCCCGTGGTAGGGAACACTGAAGCTTTCTTT. Protein sequence: CASSPVVGNTEAFF.

The CDR3 nucleotides are TGTGCCAGCGCGTTGAACACTGAAGCTTTCTTT. Its protein is CASALNTEAFF. The genes are TRBV28 and TRBJ1-1, with D unresolved. The CDR3 loop spans 11 amino acids. Germline lookup yields CDR1 MDHEN and CDR2 SYDVKM. The V gene lost 8 bases and the J gene lost 0 bases, with 4 bases spanning the gap.

This chain uses TRBV3-1 (or the pseudogene TRBV3-2) with TRBJ2-2; D remains unclear. The V and J ends lost 4 bases and 1 base respectively, with 13 bases between them. The CDR3 spans 16 residues. Germline V gives CDR1 LGHDT, CDR2 YNNKEL (reference sequence). CDR3 DNA sequence: TGTGCCAGCAGCCGGTGGGCAGGCGAGAACACCGGGGAGCTGTTTTTT. Translated: CASSRWAGENTGELFF.

V is TRBV18 and J is TRBJ1-5, with D possibly TRBD1 on 5 matching bases. The CDR3 has 15 residues. CDR1 and CDR2 from the germline V gene are KGHSH and LQKENI. V was pared by 1 base and J by 5 bases, with 12 bases between. CDR3 in amino acids: CASSPQEGPDQPQHF. The CDR3 region has the DNA TGTGCCAGCTCACCACAAGAGGGGCCGGATCAGCCCCAGCATTTT.